This T cell receptor (beta chain) was observed in a study of blood T cell repertoires in COVID-19. Study-level background: Both acute and convalescent COVID-19 samples were obtained from the United States, Italy and Spain. T cells, B-cell-depleted T cells, or PBMCs supplied cDNA or gDNA.

This table comes from immunoSEQ multiplex PCR, and its TCRdb copy is limited to in-frame clones, with some not included. Of tens of thousands of clones listed, 65% to 85% were seen once; the top ten hold 15% to 20%. The CDR3 length is 15 residues. V lost 0 bases and J 9 bases, leaving 18 bases between the germline ends. Looked up from germline, CDR1 is LNHNV and CDR2 is YYDKDF (reference sequence). Material: peripheral blood. The sequence came from a human donor with active or convalescent COVID-19. The donor label of this sample is uncertain. V usage is TRBV15 and J usage is TRBJ2-7; D perhaps matches TRBD2 (6 bases). As DNA, the CDR3 is TGTGCCACCAGCAGAGATCCCATCCTCCGGGACTTGCAGTACTTC. Its translation: CATSRDPILRDLQYF.